These 20 T cell receptor beta chains share one sample of origin, sequenced in a study of cytomegalovirus exposure and HLA in healthy donors. Vbeta (60) and Jbeta (13) primers were used in the PCR. Method: immunoSEQ multiplex PCR; TCRdb's copy keeps in-frame clones and lacks some. The sample lists roughly 100,000 clones, roughly 80% seen once, with around 5% in the top ten. The specimen sequenced was PBMCs. The receptors were gathered from a female donor in good health and CMV-seropositive.

The chain links TRBV2 to TRBJ1-1, with D maybe TRBD1 (5 bases). The CDR3 contains 19 residues. Germline assignment: CDR1 SNHLY and CDR2 FYNNEI. Trimming took off 1 base at V and 1 base at J, with 22 bases between the two ends. The DNA for the CDR3 is TGTGCCAGCAGTGAAGGTTATGGGGCCCCCGGCCGGCGGAACACTGAAGCTTTCTTT. It encodes CASSEGYGAPGRRNTEAFF.

In this sample, this clone turned up once. This CDR3 is also generated by other DNA sequences in the sample. The chain uses TRBV7-9 and TRBJ2-3; 9 bases line up with TRBD1. Germline V gene lookup returns CDR1 SEHNR and CDR2 FQNEAQ (reference sequence). Unmatched junction bases numbered 6, after V lost 4 bases and J lost 4 bases. The CDR3 contains 15 residues. CDR3 nucleotides: TGTGCCAGCAGCTGGGGACAGGGTACCCCAGATACGCAGTATTTT. This sequence encodes CASSWGQGTPDTQYF.

The chain carries TRBV7-9 and TRBJ1-3, with no clear D. CDR3 length: 15 residues. CDR1 and CDR2 (germline): SEHNR, FQNEAQ (reference sequence). The V end was cut by 6 bases, the J end by 4 bases, with 16 bases between. As DNA, the CDR3 is TGTGCCAGCAGTTCTCAGACGGAGAGAGGAAACACCATATATTTT. As protein: CASSSQTERGNTIYF.

This clone was found a few times. This sequence joins TRBV6-1 and TRBJ2-1; TRBD2 agrees at 7 bases. The V gene's germline CDR1 is MNHNS and CDR2 SASEGT. V shed 2 bases and J 5 bases; nucleotides not matched to a gene: 6. The CDR3 has 15 amino acids. The CDR3, as DNA: TGTGCCAGCAGTGAAAATAGCGGGTCTAACAATGAGCAGTTCTTC. Encoded protein: CASSENSGSNNEQFF.

The rearrangement joins TRBV6-1 to TRBJ2-3; 8 bases align to TRBD2. CDR3 length equals 15 residues. Germline V CDR1 and CDR2: MNHNS, SASEGT. V was pared by 10 bases and J by 0 bases, with 9 bases of the junction left unmatched. The CDR3 is CAIAGGRFSTDTQYF. CDR3 bases: TGTGCCATTGCGGGGGGCCGATTTAGCACAGATACGCAGTATTTT.

The chain is built from TRBV19 and TRBJ2-2, with 10 bases aligning to TRBD2. Germline CDR1 is LNHDA and CDR2 is SQIVND (reference sequence). The CDR3 is made up of 15 amino acids. The CDR3 coding sequence is TGTGTCCTAGTACTAGCGGGACCTCACACCGGGGAGCTGTTTTTT. Amino acids: CVLVLAGPHTGELFF. Looking up the rest from reference TRBV19 and TRBJ2-2 gives the full variable domain: DGGITQSPKYLFRKEGQNVTLSCEQNLNHDAMYWYRQDPGQGLRLIYYSQIVNDFQKGDIAEGYSVSREKKESFPLTVTSAQKNPTAFYLCVLVLAGPHTGELFFGEGSRLTVL.

The chain's CDR3 is CAWSRLAGELFF. As DNA, the CDR3 is TGTGCCTGGAGTCGGCTAGCCGGGGAGCTGTTTTTT. This sequence joins TRBV30 and TRBJ2-2; D unresolved. Germline CDR1 GTSNPN, CDR2 SVGIG (reference sequence). Trimming cost V 2 bases and J 6 bases, with 7 bases left between them. The CDR3 covers 12 residues.

This chain links TRBV25-1 with TRBJ1-3; TRBD1 is a possible D gene (6 bases). The CDR3 consists of 13 residues. Between the trimmed V and J ends, which lost 4 bases and 4 bases, there was a span of 8 bases. Germline V gives CDR1 MGHDK, CDR2 SYGVNS. The CDR3 DNA reads as TGTGCCAGCAGTGTAGGGGGAGGAAACACCATATATTTT. It translates to CASSVGGGNTIYF.

The chain recombines TRBV5-1 with TRBJ2-7; weak D call: TRBD2 (6 bases). V lost 1 base and J 0 bases, leaving 11 bases between the germline ends. Germline V gene data show CDR1 as SGHRS and CDR2 as YFSETQ. The CDR3 contains 15 residues. The CDR3 DNA is TGCGCCAGCAGCTTGATAACGGGAGCCTCCTACGAGCAGTACTTC. Translated: CASSLITGASYEQYF.

The CDR3 here is CASSRRQDEKLFF. CDR3 DNA sequence: TGCGCCAGCAGCCGCAGACAGGATGAAAAACTGTTTTTT. The genes are TRBV4-1 and TRBJ1-4; weak D call: TRBD1 (6 bases). Trimming stripped 4 bases from V and 6 bases from J, with 9 bases between. CDR3 size: 13 residues. From germline, CDR1 is MGHRA and CDR2 YSYEKL.

The chain joins TRBV5-4 to TRBJ2-7; TRBD2 matches at 10 bases. The V segment lost 4 bases and the J segment 1 base; nucleotides outside the gene matches: 5. Per the germline V gene, CDR1 is SGHNT and CDR2 is YYREEE (reference sequence). This CDR3 contains 15 residues. The CDR3 DNA follows: TGTGCCAGCAGCGTATTAGCGGGAGGTTCCTACGAGCAGTACTTC. Protein sequence: CASSVLAGGSYEQYF.

J is TRBJ2-1 and V is TRBV5-1, with a weak D call TRBD2 (6 bases). V dropped 2 bases and J dropped 2 bases, with 17 bases sitting between them. CDR1 and CDR2 (germline): SGHRS, YFSETQ. The CDR3 covers 17 residues. CDR3 nucleotide sequence: TGCGCCAGCAGCTTCCGCGGTAGCGGCTATACCTACAATGAGCAGTTCTTC. This translates into CASSFRGSGYTYNEQFF.

This clone was seen a single time. The V and J genes are TRBV14 and TRBJ1-2; 9 bases map to TRBD1. The junction had 7 bases not matched to a gene; V was cut back by 4 bases and J by 4 bases. CDR1 is SGHDN and CDR2 is FVKESK in the germline V gene. CDR3 length equals 15 residues. The CDR3 region is CASSLLGTGSYGYTF. DNA of the CDR3: TGTGCCAGCAGCCTACTAGGGACAGGGTCCTATGGCTACACCTTC.

This rearrangement joins TRBV19 to TRBJ2-1; D possibly corresponds to TRBD1 (5 bases). The CDR3 contains 11 residues. Germline V lookup: CDR1 LNHDA, CDR2 SQIVND (reference sequence). V was cut by 7 bases and J by 6 bases, with 7 bases left in between. In nucleotides, the CDR3 is TGTGCCAGTACAAGGGGCAATGAGCAGTTCTTC. Protein: CASTRGNEQFF.

The chain is built from TRBV2 and TRBJ2-7; 7 bases map to TRBD1. There are 12 residues in the CDR3. The germline V gene has CDR1 SNHLY and CDR2 FYNNEI. The trim removed 7 bases at V and 6 bases at J, leaving 6 bases unmatched. The DNA for the CDR3 is TGTGCCAGCAAGGACAGGTATCTCGAGCAGTACTTC. Translation: CASKDRYLEQYF.

This sequence joins TRBV2 and TRBJ2-3; 12 bases agree with TRBD1. The ends lost 5 bases at V and 6 bases at J; junction bases unmatched: 6. This CDR3 has 15 amino acids. Germline V gene lookup returns CDR1 SNHLY and CDR2 FYNNEI. CDR3 amino acids: CASSRDRGLHDTQYF. For the CDR3, the DNA is TGTGCCAGCAGTCGGGACAGGGGGCTTCATGATACGCAGTATTTT. The entire variable domain, with the rest obtained from reference TRBV2 and TRBJ2-3, is as follows: EPEVTQTPSHQVTQMGQEVILRCVPISNHLYFYWYRQILGQKVEFLVSFYNNEISEKSEIFDDQFSVERPDGSNFTLKIRSTKLEDSAMYFCASSRDRGLHDTQYFGPGTRLTVL.

The chain recombines TRBV28 with TRBJ1-5, with TRBD1 matching over 8 bases. The CDR3 has 15 residues. V trimming: 5 bases; J trimming: 1 base; junction bases outside the gene matches: 4. Germline lookup yields CDR1 MDHEN and CDR2 SYDVKM. The CDR3 spells CASSPWTGSNQPQHF. In DNA, the CDR3 is TGTGCCAGCAGTCCCTGGACAGGGAGCAATCAGCCCCAGCATTTT.

This clone was picked up one time. The CDR3 region has the DNA TGTGCCAGCGTCTCAGTAGACAGGGGGTGGGCCGGGGAGCTGTTTTTT. Amino acid sequence: CASVSVDRGWAGELFF. V is TRBV27 and J is TRBJ2-2, with 9 bases identical to TRBD1. J gave up 6 bases and V 8 bases, and 13 bases lay outside the gene matches. The CDR3 consists of 16 residues. Germline CDR1 is MNHEY and CDR2 is SMNVEV (reference sequence).

The chain carries TRBV6-5 and TRBJ1-2; D might be TRBD1 (5 bases). The CDR3 spans 14 residues. V was trimmed by 2 bases and J by 4 bases, leaving 11 bases between them. Germline V lookup: CDR1 MNHEY, CDR2 SVGAGI. In DNA, the CDR3 is TGTGCCAGCAGTTACGATCAGGGCTTCTATGGCTACACCTTC. Encoded protein: CASSYDQGFYGYTF.

The chain joins TRBV6-1 to TRBJ1-1, with D maybe TRBD1 (6 bases). This CDR3 has 12 amino acids. The V end was cut by 11 bases, the J end by 3 bases, with 13 bases between. Germline CDR1 MNHNS, CDR2 SASEGT. CDR3 DNA: TGTGCCGTCAGGGGTGGGGACACTGAAGCTTTCTTT. Translated, it gives CAVRGGDTEAFF.